A single sample gave rise to the 28 T cell receptor beta chains below, sequenced in a study of blood T cell repertoires in COVID-19. Data came from immunoSEQ multiplex PCR; TCRdb stores just in-frame clones and leaves some out. The repertoire holds about 310,000 clones, with around 87% as singletons. The sequencing input was peripheral blood. These receptors came from a man aged 18 to 30 with active or convalescent COVID-19.

The chain recombines TRBV19 with TRBJ2-6; 10 bases line up with TRBD1. Per the germline V gene, CDR1 is LNHDA and CDR2 is SQIVND (reference sequence). With 9 bases clipped from V and 3 bases from J, the junction kept 5 bases outside the gene matches. CDR3 length equals 15 residues. The CDR3 nucleotides are TGTGCCAGCCAGACAGGGGGCTTTGGGGCCAACGTCCTGACTTTC. It codes for CASQTGGFGANVLTF.

The chain recombines TRBV5-5 with TRBJ2-1; D might be TRBD1 (5 bases). Germline loops: CDR1 SGHKS, CDR2 YYEKEE (reference sequence). The CDR3 length is 16 residues. Trimming pared 4 bases from V and 2 bases from J, leaving 16 bases between. CDR3 sequence (DNA): TGTGCCAGCAGCACAGGATTATTAAGGGCCTACAATGAGCAGTTCTTC. This encodes CASSTGLLRAYNEQFF.

The genes are TRBV6-6 and TRBJ2-7; possibly TRBD2 for D (6 bases). Between the trimmed V and J ends, which lost 3 bases and 4 bases, there was a span of 10 bases. The CDR3 contains 13 residues. Germline V gene sequence: CDR1 MNHNY, CDR2 SVGAGI (reference sequence). The CDR3 sequence is CASSYSAGYEQYF. CDR3 in DNA: TGTGCCAGCAGTTATTCAGCGGGTTACGAGCAGTACTTC.

A single count supports this clone. The rearrangement joins TRBV5-4 to TRBJ1-2; TRBD1 might be the D (5 bases). Trimming removed 4 bases at V and 3 bases at J, with 13 bases between. The CDR3 has 14 residues. Germline CDR1 SGHNT, CDR2 YYREEE (reference sequence). The CDR3, as DNA: TGTGCCAGCAGCAGAGCCCTAGGGGACTATGGCTACACCTTC. The encoded protein is CASSRALGDYGYTF.

This clone was seen more than once but under ten times. Here the CDR3 reads CASRGLAGGFSWNTEAFF. The CDR3 bases are TGCGCCAGCAGAGGTTTGGCAGGGGGCTTCTCTTGGAACACTGAAGCTTTCTTT. The J gene is TRBJ1-1, the V gene TRBV5-1; the match to TRBD1 covers 8 bases. This CDR3 has 18 residues. Unmatched junction bases numbered 16, after V lost 5 bases and J lost 1 base. Germline V gene lookup returns CDR1 SGHRS and CDR2 YFSETQ.

The V gene is TRBV7-2, the J gene TRBJ1-1; no definite D call. Trimming removed 5 bases from V and 1 base from J, with 14 bases in between. The CDR3 runs 15 residues. Germline CDR1 reads SGHTA; CDR2 reads FQGNSA. CDR3 DNA sequence: TGTGCCAGCAGCGCCCAGAACGCTCAGAACACTGAAGCTTTCTTT. Translation: CASSAQNAQNTEAFF.

V usage is TRBV18 and J usage is TRBJ2-7, with TRBD1 matching 11 bases. CDR1 KGHSH and CDR2 LQKENI come from the germline V gene. This CDR3 is 14 amino acids long. V trimming: 6 bases; J trimming: 6 bases; junction bases outside the gene matches: 7. Written as DNA, the CDR3 is TGTGCCAGCTCTCCGACGGACAGGGGGCTCGAGCAGTACTTC. Its protein product is CASSPTDRGLEQYF.

Points on this clone: The identical CDR3 is also encoded by other nucleotide sequences in the sample. This sequence joins TRBV3-1 (or the pseudogene TRBV3-2) and TRBJ2-1, with 8 nucleotides matching TRBD2. Trimming removed 5 bases from V and 4 bases from J; junction bases left unmatched: 7. The CDR3 totals 15 residues. Germline V gene data show CDR1 as LGHDT and CDR2 as YNNKEL (reference sequence). The CDR3 sequence: CASSRSGSSYNEQFF. CDR3 nucleotide sequence: TGTGCCAGCAGCAGGAGCGGGAGTTCTTACAATGAGCAGTTCTTC.

J is TRBJ1-3 and V is TRBV6-5; no clear D gene. Germline assignment: CDR1 MNHEY and CDR2 SVGAGI. This CDR3 contains 14 residues. V was pared by 9 bases and J by 4 bases, with 16 bases between. CDR3 in amino acids: CASQKRAEGNTIYF. CDR3 DNA sequence: TGTGCCAGTCAGAAGCGGGCGGAGGGAAACACCATATATTTT.

The chain has TRBV7-7 and TRBJ2-2; D ambiguous. Germline CDR1 SSHAT, CDR2 FNYEAQ (reference sequence). The CDR3 has 15 amino acids. Trimming pared 1 base from V and 0 bases from J, leaving 6 bases between. The CDR3 spells CASSLGRANTGELFF. CDR3 bases: TGTGCCAGCAGCTTAGGGAGAGCGAACACCGGGGAGCTGTTTTTT.

The gene calls are TRBV29-1 and TRBJ1-1; 7 bases are shared with TRBD1. Germline CDR1 is SQVTM and CDR2 is ANQGSEA. The length of the CDR3 is 13 residues. The V gene end was trimmed by 4 bases and the J gene end by 5 bases; junction bases not matched to a gene: 7. The CDR3: CSVGNRGGTEAFF. DNA for the CDR3: TGCAGCGTTGGGAACAGGGGTGGGACTGAAGCTTTCTTT.

The chain carries TRBV7-9 and TRBJ1-1; TRBD1 might be the D (5 bases). V was cut by 4 bases and J by 5 bases, with 20 bases left in between. From germline, CDR1 is SEHNR and CDR2 FQNEAQ (reference sequence). The CDR3 is made up of 16 amino acids. The CDR3 nucleotides read TGTGCCAGCAGCTCATCCGCAGGGTCGTCTAGAACTGAAGCTTTCTTT. It is translated as CASSSSAGSSRTEAFF. Based on the CDR3 plus reference TRBV7-9 and TRBJ1-1, the full variable domain is DTGVSQNPRHKITKRGQNVTFRCDPISEHNRLYWYRQTLGQGPEFLTYFQNEAQLEKSRLLSDRFSAERPKGSFSTLEIQRTEQGDSAMYLCASSSSAGSSRTEAFFGQGTRLTVV.

The rearrangement links TRBV7-9 to TRBJ2-1, with 10 bases that match TRBD2. The CDR3 is 15 amino acids. V was clipped by 1 base and J by 7 bases; unmatched bases: 4. The V gene's germline CDR1 is SEHNR and CDR2 FQNEAQ (reference sequence). The CDR3 nucleotides read TGTGCCAGCAGCTTAGTAGCGGGGGGCGGGAATGAGCAGTTCTTC. Encoded protein: CASSLVAGGGNEQFF.

This sequence joins TRBV28 and TRBJ1-2, with 8 nucleotides matching TRBD1. Germline CDR1 MDHEN, CDR2 SYDVKM. The trim removed 5 bases at V and 4 bases at J, leaving 9 bases unmatched. The CDR3 consists of 15 residues. Written as DNA, the CDR3 is TGTGCCAGCAGTGGGCCCAGGGGGCTAAGCTATGGCTACACCTTC. Amino acid sequence: CASSGPRGLSYGYTF.

The chain carries TRBV19 and TRBJ1-2, with TRBD1 matching 9 bases. Germline values: CDR1 LNHDA, CDR2 SQIVND (reference sequence). V lost 5 bases to trimming and J lost 5 bases; unmatched junction nucleotides: 15. This CDR3 has 17 amino acids. This CDR3 is CASSGRDRVIEPYGYTF. DNA of the CDR3: TGTGCCAGTAGTGGCCGGGACAGGGTGATAGAACCATATGGCTACACCTTC.

CDR3 nucleotides: TGTGCCAGCAGCGAGAGGACTAGCGGGGGTAGGAATGAGCAGTTCTTC. This codes for CASSERTSGGRNEQFF. The genes are TRBV6-4 and TRBJ2-1, with 13 bases identical to TRBD2. In germline, CDR1 is MRHNA, CDR2 SNTAGT. The CDR3 covers 16 residues. V trimming: 6 bases; J trimming: 7 bases; junction bases outside the gene matches: 9.

The chain links TRBV6-6 to TRBJ1-5, with D unresolved. Per germline, CDR1 MNHNY and CDR2 SVGAGI (reference sequence). The V end was cut by 0 bases, the J end by 9 bases, with 9 bases between. The CDR3 contains 13 residues. As DNA, the CDR3 is TGTGCCAGCAGTTACTCGAGGGATACGCCCCAGCATTTT. Its protein is CASSYSRDTPQHF.

V gene TRBV11-2 combines with J gene TRBJ2-1, with no clear D. This CDR3 region has 12 residues. Deletions cut 1 base from V and 9 bases from J, with 7 bases between. CDR1 and CDR2 (germline): SGHAT, FQNNGV. This CDR3 reads CASSLAFSEQFF. CDR3 DNA: TGTGCCAGCAGCTTAGCGTTTAGTGAGCAGTTCTTC. The whole variable domain, remainder taken from reference TRBV11-2 and TRBJ2-1, is EAGVAQSPRYKIIEKRQSVAFWCNPISGHATLYWYQQILGQGPKLLIQFQNNGVVDDSQLPKDRFSAERLKGVDSTLKIQPAKLEDSAVYLCASSLAFSEQFFGPGTRLTVL.

The rearrangement links TRBV4-3 to TRBJ1-1; maybe TRBD1 (6 bases). The CDR3 is made up of 13 amino acids. V was cut by 4 bases and J by 4 bases, with 10 bases left in between. The germline V gene encodes CDR1 LGHNA and CDR2 YSLEER. The CDR3 region is CASSRIRGTEAFF. CDR3 nucleotides: TGCGCCAGCAGCCGCATCAGGGGCACTGAAGCTTTCTTT.

The V and J genes are TRBV2 and TRBJ2-7; D may be TRBD1 (6 bases). Per germline, CDR1 SNHLY and CDR2 FYNNEI. V was shortened by 7 bases and J by 7 bases, with 17 bases between the two germline ends. The CDR3 has 13 amino acids. The CDR3 is CASNKGTPFEQYF. The CDR3 region has the DNA TGTGCCAGCAACAAAGGGACACCGTTTGAGCAGTACTTC.

The V and J genes are TRBV27 and TRBJ2-7; D is undetermined. Between the trimmed V and J ends, which lost 1 base and 10 bases, there was a span of 14 bases. Germline loops: CDR1 MNHEY, CDR2 SMNVEV (reference sequence). The CDR3 runs to 13 residues. The CDR3 loop is CASSLYAGAPQYF. In nucleotides, the CDR3 is TGTGCCAGCAGTTTATACGCAGGTGCGCCTCAGTACTTC.

The gene calls are TRBV6-1 and TRBJ2-1; D is uncertain. V shed 2 bases and J shed 10 bases, with 9 bases lying between them. The CDR3 consists of 12 residues. CDR1 MNHNS and CDR2 SASEGT come from the germline V gene. The CDR3 region has the DNA TGTGCCAGCAGTGAAACGTTAGCCGAGCAGTTCTTC. Encoded protein: CASSETLAEQFF.

This chain joins TRBV5-4 and TRBJ2-5, with a tentative D call TRBD1 (6 bases). The V gene's germline CDR1 is SGHNT and CDR2 YYREEE (reference sequence). V lost 4 bases and J 2 bases, leaving 12 bases between the germline ends. The CDR3 is made up of 14 amino acids. The CDR3 DNA is TGTGCCAGCAGCATCTCCACAGGGCAAGAGACCCAGTACTTC. Protein sequence: CASSISTGQETQYF.

This clone was seen repeatedly, ten times or more. The chain is built from TRBV18 and TRBJ2-1, with 15 bases fitting TRBD2. Germline CDR1 is KGHSH and CDR2 is LQKENI. V shed 3 bases, J shed 4 bases, and the junction held 1 base outside the gene matches. CDR3 size: 16 residues. CDR3 loop: CASSPGTSGRYNEQFF. The DNA for the CDR3 is TGTGCCAGCTCACCGGGGACTAGCGGGAGGTACAATGAGCAGTTCTTC.

CDR3 amino acids: CASSIRVEAFF. The CDR3 bases are TGTGCCAGCAGTATTCGAGTTGAAGCTTTCTTT. V gene TRBV2 combines with J gene TRBJ1-1; D is unresolved. CDR3 length equals 11 residues. Trimming removed 5 bases from V and 7 bases from J, with 8 bases in between. Germline-derived CDR1 and CDR2 are SNHLY and FYNNEI.

This chain joins TRBV6-2 or TRBV6-3 and TRBJ2-2; 7 positions agree with TRBD1. Germline-derived CDR1 and CDR2 are MNHEY and SVGEGT. This CDR3 region has 13 residues. V shed 2 bases and J 6 bases; nucleotides not matched to a gene: 0. The CDR3 DNA follows: TGTGCCAGCAGTTACGGGACAGCCGGGGAGCTGTTTTTT. Encoded protein: CASSYGTAGELFF.

This clone appeared a single time. Written as DNA, the CDR3 is TGCGCCAGCAGCTTGGTGGGACAGGGAGGTTTCTTT. Translating gives CASSLVGQGGFF. This chain uses TRBV5-1 with TRBJ1-1; 9 positions match TRBD1. Germline CDR1 and CDR2: SGHRS and YFSETQ. CDR3 size: 12 residues. Trimming at V came to 0 bases and at J to 13 bases, leaving 4 bases not matched to a gene.

In this sample, this clone turned up a few times. This rearrangement joins TRBV6-5 to TRBJ1-1; the D gene is possibly TRBD1 (6 bases). V lost 3 bases to trimming and J lost 5 bases, with 19 bases between them. The CDR3 has 16 amino acids. Germline CDR1 is MNHEY and CDR2 is SVGAGI. The CDR3 is CASSYATGGRATEAFF. The CDR3 DNA is TGTGCCAGCAGTTATGCCACGGGGGGGCGCGCAACTGAAGCTTTCTTT.